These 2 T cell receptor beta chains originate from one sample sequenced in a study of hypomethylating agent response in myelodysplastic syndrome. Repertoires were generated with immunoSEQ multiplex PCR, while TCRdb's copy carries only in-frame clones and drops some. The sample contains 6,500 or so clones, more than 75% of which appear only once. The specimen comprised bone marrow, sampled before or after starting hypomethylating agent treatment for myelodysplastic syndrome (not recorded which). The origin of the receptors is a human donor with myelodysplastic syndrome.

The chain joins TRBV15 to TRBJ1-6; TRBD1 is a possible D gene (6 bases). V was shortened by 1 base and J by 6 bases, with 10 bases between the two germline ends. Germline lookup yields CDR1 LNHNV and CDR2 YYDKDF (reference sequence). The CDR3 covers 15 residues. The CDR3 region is CATSRGQGPNSPLHF. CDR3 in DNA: TGTGCCACCAGCAGAGGTCAGGGGCCTAATTCACCCCTCCACTTT.

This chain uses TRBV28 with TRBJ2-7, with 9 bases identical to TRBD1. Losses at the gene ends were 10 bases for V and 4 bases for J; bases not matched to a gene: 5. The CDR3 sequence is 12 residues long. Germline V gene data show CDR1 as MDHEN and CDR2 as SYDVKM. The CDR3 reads CATGTGSYEQYF. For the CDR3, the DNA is TGTGCCACCGGGACAGGGTCTTACGAGCAGTACTTC. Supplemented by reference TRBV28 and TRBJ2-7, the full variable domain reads DVKVTQSSRYLVKRTGEKVFLECVQDMDHENMFWYRQDPGLGLRLIYFSYDVKMKEKGDIPEGYSVSREKKERFSLILESASTNQTSMYLCATGTGSYEQYFGPGTRLTVT.